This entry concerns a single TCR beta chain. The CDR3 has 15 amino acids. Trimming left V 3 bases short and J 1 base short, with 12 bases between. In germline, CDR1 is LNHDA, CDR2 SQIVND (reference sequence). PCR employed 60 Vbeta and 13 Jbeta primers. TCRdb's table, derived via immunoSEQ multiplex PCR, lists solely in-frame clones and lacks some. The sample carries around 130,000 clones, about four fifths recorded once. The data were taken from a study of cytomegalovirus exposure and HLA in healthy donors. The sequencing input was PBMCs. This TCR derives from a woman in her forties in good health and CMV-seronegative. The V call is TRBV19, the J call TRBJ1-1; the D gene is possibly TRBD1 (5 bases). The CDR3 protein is CASSMWGGSNTEAFF. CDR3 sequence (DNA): TGTGCCAGTAGTATGTGGGGGGGATCGAACACTGAAGCTTTCTTT. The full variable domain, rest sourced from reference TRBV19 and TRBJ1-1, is DGGITQSPKYLFRKEGQNVTLSCEQNLNHDAMYWYRQDPGQGLRLIYYSQIVNDFQKGDIAEGYSVSREKKESFPLTVTSAQKNPTAFYLCASSMWGGSNTEAFFGQGTRLTVV.